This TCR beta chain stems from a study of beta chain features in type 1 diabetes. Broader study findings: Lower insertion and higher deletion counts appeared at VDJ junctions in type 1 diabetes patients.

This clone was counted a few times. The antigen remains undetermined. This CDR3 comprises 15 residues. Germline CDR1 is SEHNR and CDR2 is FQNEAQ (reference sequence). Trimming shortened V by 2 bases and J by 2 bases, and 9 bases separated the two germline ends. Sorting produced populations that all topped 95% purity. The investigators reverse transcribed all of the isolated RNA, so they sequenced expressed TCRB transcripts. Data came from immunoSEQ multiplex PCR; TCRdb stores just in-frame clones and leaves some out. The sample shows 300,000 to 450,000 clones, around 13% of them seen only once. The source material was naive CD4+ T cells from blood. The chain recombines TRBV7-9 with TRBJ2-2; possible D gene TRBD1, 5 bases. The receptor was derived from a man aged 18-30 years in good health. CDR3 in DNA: TGTGCCAGCAGCTTATCCAGGGTAAACACCGGGGAGCTGTTTTTT. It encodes CASSLSRVNTGELFF.